These 3 T cell receptor beta chains share one sample of origin, sequenced in a study of beta chain features in type 1 diabetes. Study-wide results and limits: Significant though moderate, a shortening of TCRB CDR3s appeared in all four CD4+ subsets of Type 1 diabetes patients.

Every isolated RNA sample was fully reverse transcribed, so sequencing captured expressed TCRB transcripts. The repertoire was sequenced with immunoSEQ multiplex PCR; TCRdb's copy has only in-frame clones and lacks some. The repertoire holds hundreds of thousands of clones, about 14% seen once, with around 0.04% in the top ten. Their specific antigens are unknown. The specimen was naive CD4+ T cells from blood. Receptors originate from a man between 18 and 35 years old with type 1 diabetes.

This clone has a handful of counts. The genes are TRBV9 and TRBJ1-2, with D possibly TRBD1 on 6 matching bases. This CDR3 contains 14 residues. V was clipped by 2 bases and J by 4 bases, with 12 bases between them. CDR1 and CDR2 (germline): SGDLS, YYNGEE. This CDR3 is CASSVSGDSYGYTF. As DNA, the CDR3 is TGTGCCAGCAGCGTGTCAGGGGACTCCTATGGCTACACCTTC.

This clone was counted between two and nine times. The V gene is TRBV9, the J gene TRBJ1-1, with D possibly matching TRBD1 (6 bases). Germline V gene data show CDR1 as SGDLS and CDR2 as YYNGEE. Trimming left V 5 bases short and J 8 bases short, with 16 bases between. This CDR3 has 13 residues. The CDR3 loop reads CASSIEQGGEAFF. The CDR3 nucleotides are TGTGCCAGCAGTATAGAACAGGGCGGGGAAGCTTTCTTT.

A few counts support this clone. This chain links TRBV30 with TRBJ2-3; maybe TRBD1 (6 bases). Germline V gene data show CDR1 as GTSNPN and CDR2 as SVGIG (reference sequence). The CDR3 runs 14 residues. V shed 3 bases and J shed 4 bases, with 14 bases lying between them. The CDR3: CAWRVTQGPDTQYF. DNA of the CDR3: TGTGCCTGGAGGGTGACACAGGGCCCAGATACGCAGTATTTT. The full variable domain, its missing parts supplied by reference TRBV30 and TRBJ2-3, is SQTIHQWPATLVQPVGSPLSLECTVEGTSNPNLYWYRQAAGRGLQLLFYSVGIGQISSEVPQNLSASRPQDRQFILSSKKLLLSDSGFYLCAWRVTQGPDTQYFGPGTRLTVL.